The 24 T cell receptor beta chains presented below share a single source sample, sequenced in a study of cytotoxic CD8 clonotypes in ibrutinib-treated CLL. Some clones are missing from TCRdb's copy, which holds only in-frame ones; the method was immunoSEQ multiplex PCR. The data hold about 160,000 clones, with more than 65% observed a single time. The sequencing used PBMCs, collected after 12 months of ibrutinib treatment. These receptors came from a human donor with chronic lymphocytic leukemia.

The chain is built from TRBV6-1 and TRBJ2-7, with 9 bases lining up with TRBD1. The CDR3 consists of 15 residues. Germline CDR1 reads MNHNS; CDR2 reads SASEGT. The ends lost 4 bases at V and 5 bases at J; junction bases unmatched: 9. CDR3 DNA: TGTGCCAGCAGTGCAGGGGGGACAGGGTTGAACGAGCAGTACTTC. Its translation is CASSAGGTGLNEQYF.

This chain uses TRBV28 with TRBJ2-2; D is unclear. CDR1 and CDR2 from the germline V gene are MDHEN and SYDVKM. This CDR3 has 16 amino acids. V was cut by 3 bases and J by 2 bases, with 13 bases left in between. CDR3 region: CASSFLISGNTGELFF. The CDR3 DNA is TGTGCCAGCAGTTTCCTTATCTCAGGAAACACCGGGGAGCTGTTTTTT. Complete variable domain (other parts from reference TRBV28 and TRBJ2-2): DVKVTQSSRYLVKRTGEKVFLECVQDMDHENMFWYRQDPGLGLRLIYFSYDVKMKEKGDIPEGYSVSREKKERFSLILESASTNQTSMYLCASSFLISGNTGELFFGEGSRLTVL.

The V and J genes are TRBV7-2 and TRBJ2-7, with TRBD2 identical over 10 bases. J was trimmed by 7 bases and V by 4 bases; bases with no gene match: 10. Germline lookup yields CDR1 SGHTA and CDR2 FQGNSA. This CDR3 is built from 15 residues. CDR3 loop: CASSSGGSGRWEQYF. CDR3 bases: TGTGCCAGCAGCTCAGGCGGTAGCGGGAGGTGGGAGCAGTACTTC. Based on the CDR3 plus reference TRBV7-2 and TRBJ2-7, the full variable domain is GAGVSQSPSNKVTEKGKDVELRCDPISGHTALYWYRQSLGQGLEFLIYFQGNSAPDKSGLPSDRFSAERTGGSVSTLTIQRTQQEDSAVYLCASSSGGSGRWEQYFGPGTRLTVT.

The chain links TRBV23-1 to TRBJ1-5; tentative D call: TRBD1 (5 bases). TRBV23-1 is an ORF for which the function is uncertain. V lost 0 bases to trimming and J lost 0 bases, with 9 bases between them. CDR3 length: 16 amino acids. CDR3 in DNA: TGCGCCAGCAGTCAATCGTGGGGGTTTAGCAATCAGCCCCAGCATTTT. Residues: CASSQSWGFSNQPQHF.

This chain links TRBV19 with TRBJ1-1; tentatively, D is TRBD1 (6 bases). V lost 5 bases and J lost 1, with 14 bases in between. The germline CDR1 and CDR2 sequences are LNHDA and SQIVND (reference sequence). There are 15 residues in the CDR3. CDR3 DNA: TGTGCCAGTAGTCCGTCACAGGGCAGGAACACTGAAGCTTTCTTT. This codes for CASSPSQGRNTEAFF.

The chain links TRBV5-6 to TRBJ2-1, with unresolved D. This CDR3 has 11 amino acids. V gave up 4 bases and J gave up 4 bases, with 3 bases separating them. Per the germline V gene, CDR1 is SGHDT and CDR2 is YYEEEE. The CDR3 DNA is TGTGCCAGCAGCACGTACAATGAGCAGTTCTTC. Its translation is CASSTYNEQFF.

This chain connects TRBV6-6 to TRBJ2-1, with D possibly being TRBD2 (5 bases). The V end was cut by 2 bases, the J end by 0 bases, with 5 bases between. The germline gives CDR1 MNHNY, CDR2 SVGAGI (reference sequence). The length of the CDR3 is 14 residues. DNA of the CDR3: TGTGCCAGCAGTTACCGGGACTCCTACAATGAGCAGTTCTTC. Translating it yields CASSYRDSYNEQFF.

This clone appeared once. The CDR3 sequence is CASSFVQDFGYGYTF. Here the CDR3 DNA reads TGTGCCAGCAGTTTCGTACAAGACTTCGGCTATGGCTACACCTTC. The chain is built from TRBV28 and TRBJ1-2; D is unresolved. The V end lost 3 bases, the J end lost 4 bases, and 15 bases lay between the germline ends. The CDR3 length is 15 residues. From germline, CDR1 is MDHEN and CDR2 SYDVKM.

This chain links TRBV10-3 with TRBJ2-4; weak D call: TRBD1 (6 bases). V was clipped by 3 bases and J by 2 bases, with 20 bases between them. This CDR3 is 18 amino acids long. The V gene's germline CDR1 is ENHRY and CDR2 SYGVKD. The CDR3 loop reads CAISDPTLYRVTKNIQYF. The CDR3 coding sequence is TGTGCCATCAGTGACCCCACCCTTTACAGGGTGACCAAAAACATTCAGTACTTC.

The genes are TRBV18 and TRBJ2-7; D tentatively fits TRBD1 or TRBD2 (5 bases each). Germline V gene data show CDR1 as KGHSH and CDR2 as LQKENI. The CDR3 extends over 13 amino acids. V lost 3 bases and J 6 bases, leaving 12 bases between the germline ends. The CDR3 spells CASSPGAPAEQYF. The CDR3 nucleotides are TGTGCCAGCTCACCCGGGGCGCCCGCCGAGCAGTACTTC.

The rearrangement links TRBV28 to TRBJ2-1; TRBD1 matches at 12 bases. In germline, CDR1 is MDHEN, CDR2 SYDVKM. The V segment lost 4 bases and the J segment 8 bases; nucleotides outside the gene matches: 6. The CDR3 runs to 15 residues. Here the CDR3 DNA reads TGTGCCAGCAGTTATGCCGGGACAGGGGGCGATGAGCAGTTCTTC. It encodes CASSYAGTGGDEQFF. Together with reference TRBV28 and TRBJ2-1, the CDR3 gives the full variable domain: DVKVTQSSRYLVKRTGEKVFLECVQDMDHENMFWYRQDPGLGLRLIYFSYDVKMKEKGDIPEGYSVSREKKERFSLILESASTNQTSMYLCASSYAGTGGDEQFFGPGTRLTVL.

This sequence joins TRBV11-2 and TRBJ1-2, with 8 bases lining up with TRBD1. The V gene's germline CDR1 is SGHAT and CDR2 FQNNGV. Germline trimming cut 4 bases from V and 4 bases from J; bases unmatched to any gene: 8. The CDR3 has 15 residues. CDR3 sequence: CASSSPGTGFYGYTF. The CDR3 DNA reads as TGTGCCAGCAGCTCACCCGGGACAGGATTCTATGGCTACACCTTC.

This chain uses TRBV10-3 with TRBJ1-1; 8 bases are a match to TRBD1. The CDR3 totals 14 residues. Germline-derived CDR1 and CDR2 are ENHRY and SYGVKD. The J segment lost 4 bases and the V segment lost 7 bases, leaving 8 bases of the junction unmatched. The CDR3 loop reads CAITLGGTGTEAFF. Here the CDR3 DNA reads TGTGCCATCACCCTTGGGGGGACAGGCACTGAAGCTTTCTTT.

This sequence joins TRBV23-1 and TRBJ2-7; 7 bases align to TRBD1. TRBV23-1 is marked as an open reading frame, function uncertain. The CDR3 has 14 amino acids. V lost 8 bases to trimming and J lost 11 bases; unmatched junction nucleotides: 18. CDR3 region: CASLSAWIGGGEYF. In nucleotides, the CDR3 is TGCGCCAGCCTCTCCGCCTGGATAGGGGGCGGCGAGTACTTC.

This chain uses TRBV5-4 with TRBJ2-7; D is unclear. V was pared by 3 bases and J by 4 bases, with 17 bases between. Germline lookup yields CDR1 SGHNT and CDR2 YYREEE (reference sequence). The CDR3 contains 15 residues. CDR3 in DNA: TGTGCCAGCAGCTCGCCAATAGCCGGATTATACGAGCAGTACTTC. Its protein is CASSSPIAGLYEQYF. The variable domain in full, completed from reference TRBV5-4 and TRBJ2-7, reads ETGVTQSPTHLIKTRGQQVTLRCSSQSGHNTVSWYQQALGQGPQFIFQYYREEENGRGNFPPRFSGLQFPNYSSELNVNALELDDSALYLCASSSPIAGLYEQYFGPGTRLTVT.

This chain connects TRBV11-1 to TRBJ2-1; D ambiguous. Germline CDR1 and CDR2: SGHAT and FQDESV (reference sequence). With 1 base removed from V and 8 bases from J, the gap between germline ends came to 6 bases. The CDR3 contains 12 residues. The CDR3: CASSLGRHEQFF. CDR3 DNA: TGTGCCAGCAGCTTAGGGCGGCATGAGCAGTTCTTC.

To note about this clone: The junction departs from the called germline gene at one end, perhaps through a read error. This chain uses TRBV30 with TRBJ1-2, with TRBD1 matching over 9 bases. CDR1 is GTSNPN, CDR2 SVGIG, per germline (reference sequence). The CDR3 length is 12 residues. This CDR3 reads CAWARGQGSFVF. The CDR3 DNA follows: TGTGCCTGGGCTAGGGGACAGGGCAGTTTTGTTTTC.

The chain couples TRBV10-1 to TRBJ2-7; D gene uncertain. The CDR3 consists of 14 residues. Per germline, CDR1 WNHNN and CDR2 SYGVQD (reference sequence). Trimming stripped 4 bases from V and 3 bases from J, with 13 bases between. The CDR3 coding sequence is TGCGCCAGCAGTGGGTCGCAAATTGACTACGAGCAGTACTTC. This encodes CASSGSQIDYEQYF.

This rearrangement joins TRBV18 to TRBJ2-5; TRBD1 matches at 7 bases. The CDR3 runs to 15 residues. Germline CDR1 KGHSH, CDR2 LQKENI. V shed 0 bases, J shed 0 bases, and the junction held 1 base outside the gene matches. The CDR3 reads CASSPPDRYQETQYF. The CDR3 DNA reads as TGTGCCAGCTCACCACCGGACAGGTACCAAGAGACCCAGTACTTC.

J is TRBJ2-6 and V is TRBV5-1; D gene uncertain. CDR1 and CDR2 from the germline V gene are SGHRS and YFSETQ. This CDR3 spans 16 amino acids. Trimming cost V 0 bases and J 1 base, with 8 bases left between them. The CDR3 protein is CASSLAVPSGANVLTF. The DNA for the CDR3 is TGCGCCAGCAGCTTGGCCGTCCCTTCTGGGGCCAACGTCCTGACTTTC. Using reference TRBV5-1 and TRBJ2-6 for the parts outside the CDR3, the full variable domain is KAGVTQTPRYLIKTRGQQVTLSCSPISGHRSVSWYQQTPGQGLQFLFEYFSETQRNKGNFPGRFSGRQFSNSRSEMNVSTLELGDSALYLCASSLAVPSGANVLTFGAGSRLTVL.

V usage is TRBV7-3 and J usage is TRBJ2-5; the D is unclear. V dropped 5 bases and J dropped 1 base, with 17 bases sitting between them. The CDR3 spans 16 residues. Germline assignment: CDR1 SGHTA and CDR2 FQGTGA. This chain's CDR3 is CASSPRTITTQETQYF. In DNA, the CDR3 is TGTGCCAGCAGCCCGCGGACGATCACCACCCAAGAGACCCAGTACTTC.

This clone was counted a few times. CDR3 residues: CASSLSFRTGYTF. CDR3 bases: TGTGCCAGCAGTTTATCTTTCCGTACGGGCTACACCTTC. The chain recombines TRBV27 with TRBJ1-2, with no clear D. The length of the CDR3 is 13 residues. With 0 bases removed from V and 8 bases from J, the gap between germline ends came to 10 bases. The germline CDR1 and CDR2 sequences are MNHEY and SMNVEV (reference sequence).

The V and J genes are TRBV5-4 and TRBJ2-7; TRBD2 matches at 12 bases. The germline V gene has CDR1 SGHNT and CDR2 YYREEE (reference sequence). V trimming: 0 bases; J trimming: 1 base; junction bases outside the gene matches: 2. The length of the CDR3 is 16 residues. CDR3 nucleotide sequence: TGTGCCAGCAGCTTGGGCGGGACTAGCGGGTCCTACGAGCAGTACTTC. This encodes CASSLGGTSGSYEQYF.

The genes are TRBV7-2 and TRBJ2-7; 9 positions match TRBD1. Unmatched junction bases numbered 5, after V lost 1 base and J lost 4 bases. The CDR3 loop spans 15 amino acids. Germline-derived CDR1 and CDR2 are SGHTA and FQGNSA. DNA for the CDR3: TGTGCCAGCAGCTTAGTACAGGGGGCGGAGTACGAGCAGTACTTC. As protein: CASSLVQGAEYEQYF.